This TCR beta chain was captured by sequencing in a study of T cells after posttransplantation cyclophosphamide. From germline, CDR1 is MGHRA and CDR2 YSYEKL. The CDR3 totals 15 residues. With regard to this clone: What it recognizes is unknown. The junction departs from germline at one end; a sequencing error may be responsible.

Study results and limitations: Skin or GI-infiltrating T cells shared few TRB sequences with blood. After PTCy, TRB diversity resembled that of CNI/methotrexate controls. Donor-recipient repertoire similarity was low at 1-2 months, rising over year one.

Controls had myeloablative marrow grafts with methotrexate and calcineurin inhibitor, sampled at 1 year. Some clones are missing from TCRdb's copy, which holds only in-frame ones; the method was immunoSEQ multiplex PCR. The profile covers under 15,000 clones, with 81% appearing a single time and roughly 3.7% taken by the ten largest. The sequence was obtained from a male patient aged 25-45 years who received an allogeneic stem cell transplant from an unrelated donor, was CMV-positive, and had acute GVHD only. The T cells may come from the graft donor. The specimen was PBMCs, collected roughly 370 days after allogeneic stem cell transplant with calcineurin inhibitor and methotrexate. The rearrangement joins TRBV4-1 to TRBJ2-7, with D tentatively TRBD1 (7 bases). The CDR3, as DNA: TGCGCCAGCAGCCAAGTTCAGGGGGGAGTCTACGAGCGGTACTTC. Its translation: CASSQVQGGVYERYF.